A single sample gave rise to the 13 T cell receptor beta chains below, sequenced in a study of blood T cell repertoires in COVID-19. Sequencing used immunoSEQ multiplex PCR; TCRdb keeps in-frame clones, though not all of them. The table has roughly 200,000 clones, 65% to 80% seen once; the top ten hold roughly 14%. The sample consisted of peripheral blood. Receptors originate from a man aged 50 or older who had recovered from COVID-19.

This chain links TRBV30 with TRBJ1-2; D is perhaps TRBD1 (6 bases). Deletions cut 3 bases from V and 4 bases from J, with 12 bases between. CDR3 length equals 13 residues. CDR1 GTSNPN and CDR2 SVGIG come from the germline V gene (reference sequence). The CDR3, as DNA: TGTGCCTGGAGCTTACAGGGCCTCTATGGCTACACCTTC. It encodes CAWSLQGLYGYTF.

J is TRBJ2-5 and V is TRBV9, with TRBD1 matching 12 bases. Germline V gene data show CDR1 as SGDLS and CDR2 as YYNGEE. This CDR3 has 16 residues. After removal of 0 bases from V and 4 bases from J, the junction contained 4 bases not matched to a gene. CDR3 nucleotides: TGTGCCAGCAGCGTAGATTGGGACAGGGGGCGAGAGACCCAGTACTTC. It specifies CASSVDWDRGRETQYF.

The V call is TRBV19, the J call TRBJ1-5; 12 nucleotides align to TRBD1. CDR3 length: 16 residues. CDR1 and CDR2 from the germline V gene are LNHDA and SQIVND (reference sequence). The junction had 9 bases not matched to a gene; V was cut back by 8 bases and J by 4 bases. In nucleotides, the CDR3 is TGTGCCAGTTCCGTGCGGGGACAGGGGGCAAATCAGCCCCAGCATTTT. Translation: CASSVRGQGANQPQHF.

The genes are TRBV29-1 and TRBJ2-1; D might be TRBD1 (6 bases). Trimming left V 0 bases short and J 12 bases short, with 12 bases between. Germline CDR1 is SQVTM and CDR2 is ANQGSEA. This CDR3 region has 12 residues. This CDR3 reads CSVEDAGVGQFF. The CDR3 DNA reads as TGCAGCGTTGAAGATGCAGGGGTTGGGCAGTTCTTC.

The rearrangement links TRBV30 to TRBJ1-1; TRBD1 is a possible D gene (5 bases). Germline V gene lookup returns CDR1 GTSNPN and CDR2 SVGIG (reference sequence). CDR3 length: 13 amino acids. The ends were cut back, 5 bases at V and 1 base at J, with 11 bases in the middle. DNA for the CDR3: TGTGCCTGGGCAAAGCAGGGGAACACTGAAGCTTTCTTT. It yields the protein CAWAKQGNTEAFF.

As DNA, the CDR3 is TGTGCCAGCAGCACGGGGCTGCGGGAAGCCAAAAACATTCAGTACTTC. This encodes CASSTGLREAKNIQYF. The chain links TRBV7-6 to TRBJ2-4; D possibly corresponds to TRBD2 (6 bases). The V gene lost 5 bases and the J gene lost 0 bases, with 14 bases spanning the gap. The CDR3 covers 16 residues. Germline CDR1 and CDR2: SGHVS and FNYEAQ.

The chain couples TRBV7-3 to TRBJ2-1; D is unclear. Germline values: CDR1 SGHTA, CDR2 FQGTGA. This CDR3 has 12 amino acids. Trimming pared 5 bases from V and 7 bases from J, leaving 9 bases between. In nucleotides, the CDR3 is TGTGCCAGCAGCGGGCATCATAATGAGCAGTTCTTC. Its translation: CASSGHHNEQFF.

This clone turned up a few times. The chain recombines TRBV7-9 with TRBJ2-7; D is possibly TRBD2 (5 bases). CDR1 is SEHNR and CDR2 is FQNEAQ in the germline V gene (reference sequence). This CDR3 comprises 15 residues. The V end lost 8 bases, the J end lost 2 bases, and 19 bases lay between the germline ends. CDR3 bases: TGTGCCAGCGGCGCTGGGCGGGTGGGAACCTACGAGCAGTACTTC. It codes for CASGAGRVGTYEQYF.

The chain carries TRBV6-6 and TRBJ2-7; D may be TRBD1 (5 bases). Deletions cut 5 bases from V and 2 bases from J, with 10 bases between. Germline assignment: CDR1 MNHNY and CDR2 SVGAGI (reference sequence). There are 13 residues in the CDR3. CDR3: CASSPRETYEQYF. CDR3 DNA: TGTGCCAGCAGTCCCAGGGAAACCTACGAGCAGTACTTC.

V and J are TRBV7-9 and TRBJ1-6; 7 positions match TRBD1. V was clipped by 6 bases and J by 14 bases; unmatched bases: 7. Germline assignment: CDR1 SEHNR and CDR2 FQNEAQ (reference sequence). The CDR3 sequence is 12 residues long. The CDR3 DNA follows: TGTGCCAGCAGTCGGACAGGTCCCACCCTCCACTTT. Translated, it gives CASSRTGPTLHF. Full variable domain (remainder filled in from reference TRBV7-9 and TRBJ1-6): DTGVSQNPRHKITKRGQNVTFRCDPISEHNRLYWYRQTLGQGPEFLTYFQNEAQLEKSRLLSDRFSAERPKGSFSTLEIQRTEQGDSAMYLCASSRTGPTLHFGNGTRLTVT.

The V call is TRBV23-1, the J call TRBJ1-1; TRBD1 is a possible D gene (5 bases). TRBV23-1 is given ORF status, its function remaining uncertain. Trimming stripped 1 base from V and 4 bases from J, with 13 bases between. This CDR3 spans 15 amino acids. The CDR3 nucleotides are TGCGCCAGCAGTCAATGGGGGGAGATGATCACTGAAGCTTTCTTT. Residues: CASSQWGEMITEAFF.

The J gene is TRBJ1-2, the V gene TRBV1; the table assigns TRBD1, which was not confirmed against the DNA. TRBV1 is noted as a pseudogene. The CDR3 consists of 16 residues. The CDR3 is CTSRLDDPGGVYGYTF. The CDR3 bases are TGCACCAGCAGACTTGACGACCCAGGGGGCGTCTATGGCTACACCTTC.

This clone was seen only once. The chain is built from TRBV4-2 and TRBJ2-7; D uncertain. The CDR3 totals 13 residues. CDR1 LGHNA and CDR2 YNFKEQ come from the germline V gene. V shed 0 bases and J shed 5 bases, with 8 bases lying between them. CDR3 amino acids: CASSQDRADEQYF. CDR3 nucleotides: TGTGCCAGCAGCCAAGACCGCGCGGACGAGCAGTACTTC.